This TCR beta chain was retrieved from a study of tissue T cells after allogeneic stem cell transplantation. This CDR3 has 15 amino acids. V was cut by 0 bases and J by 6 bases, with 12 bases left in between. Germline-derived CDR1 and CDR2 are MNHNS and SASEGT. Data came from immunoSEQ multiplex PCR; TCRdb stores just in-frame clones and leaves some out. The sample lists roughly 3,700 clones; about 61% were seen once. The receptor comes from a male donor aged 60 or over with lung cancer. V gene TRBV6-1 combines with J gene TRBJ1-5; D unresolved. Sample: tissue from the ileum, taken at autopsy. The CDR3 reads CASSEAPHVGQPQHF. CDR3 sequence (DNA): TGTGCCAGCAGTGAAGCTCCTCATGTAGGTCAGCCCCAGCATTTT.